Below, 27 T cell receptor beta chains from the same sample are listed, as sequenced in a study of CD8 T cells in ankylosing spondylitis. TCRdb re-called the 5' RACE reads through MiXCR, storing one row per CDR3 protein. The sample carries 150,000 to 200,000 distinct CDR3 sequences, about 13% recorded once. Specimen: blood, either unsorted or a sorted T cell fraction (not recorded which). These receptors all stem from a male donor with ankylosing spondylitis or in good health (not recorded which).

V usage is TRBV15 and J usage is TRBJ2-3, with D perhaps matching TRBD1 (5 bases). Between the trimmed V and J ends, which lost 5 bases and 5 bases, there was a span of 11 bases. This CDR3 is built from 13 residues. Germline V gene data show CDR1 as LNHNV and CDR2 as YYDKDF (reference sequence). The CDR3 region has the DNA TGTGCCACCAGCTCGCGACAGAGAGATACGCAGTATTTT. This encodes CATSSRQRDTQYF.

This clonotype was recorded a few times. The rearrangement links TRBV20-1 to TRBJ2-5, with D perhaps given as TRBD1 or TRBD2 (6 bases each). Trimming stripped 4 bases from V and 1 base from J, with 13 bases between. The CDR3 loop spans 14 amino acids. CDR1 is DFQATT, CDR2 SNEGSKA, per germline (reference sequence). The CDR3: CSAMEGGPQETQYF. CDR3 in DNA: TGCAGTGCTATGGAGGGGGGACCCCAAGAGACCCAGTACTTC.

This clonotype was counted ten times or more. The rearrangement uses TRBV3-1 and TRBJ1-1; D gene ambiguous. The germline V gene has CDR1 LGHDT and CDR2 YNNKEL (reference sequence). Trimming took off 2 bases at V and 1 base at J, with 11 bases between the two ends. This CDR3 comprises 15 residues. The CDR3 loop reads CASSQTVDPNTEAFF. CDR3 sequence (DNA): TGTGCCAGCAGCCAAACAGTCGACCCGAACACTGAAGCTTTCTTT.

This chain connects TRBV6-1 to TRBJ1-1, with D possibly TRBD1 on 5 matching bases. This CDR3 region has 15 residues. Germline V gives CDR1 MNHNS, CDR2 SASEGT. Trimming left V 4 bases short and J 0 bases short, with 12 bases between. The CDR3, as DNA: TGTGCCAGCAGTGTAGGGGTGGGGATGAACACTGAAGCTTTCTTT. It is translated as CASSVGVGMNTEAFF.

There are a few counts of this clonotype. This chain links TRBV29-1 with TRBJ2-3; 9 nucleotides line up with TRBD1. The CDR3 runs to 16 residues. The trim removed 0 bases at V and 4 bases at J, leaving 8 bases unmatched. Germline V gene data show CDR1 as SQVTM and CDR2 as ANQGSEA. The CDR3 reads CSVEDLQGAVADTQYF. As DNA, the CDR3 is TGCAGCGTTGAAGATCTACAGGGGGCAGTAGCAGATACGCAGTATTTT.

Many counts were recorded for this clonotype. The chain joins TRBV27 to TRBJ2-3; D unresolved. Trimming stripped 5 bases from V and 0 bases from J, with 3 bases between. The length of the CDR3 is 12 residues. Germline assignment: CDR1 MNHEY and CDR2 SMNVEV (reference sequence). For the CDR3, the DNA is TGTGCCAGCAGTCCGAGCACAGATACGCAGTATTTT. Translation: CASSPSTDTQYF.

This clonotype was seen more than once but under ten times. The V call is TRBV7-9, the J call TRBJ2-1, with 10 nucleotides matching TRBD2. Germline V gives CDR1 SEHNR, CDR2 FQNEAQ (reference sequence). This CDR3 is 17 amino acids long. The ends lost 4 bases at V and 8 bases at J; junction bases unmatched: 14. This chain's CDR3 is CASSSSGSGGSRDEQFF. CDR3 bases: TGTGCCAGCAGCTCCAGCGGTAGCGGGGGGTCTAGGGATGAGCAGTTCTTC.

The chain uses TRBV27 and TRBJ1-1, with a weak D call TRBD1 (5 bases). CDR1 and CDR2 (germline): MNHEY, SMNVEV (reference sequence). The CDR3 loop spans 15 amino acids. Between the trimmed V and J ends, which lost 6 bases and 1 base, there was a span of 15 bases. CDR3 in amino acids: CASSPSWDRNTEAFF. CDR3 in DNA: TGTGCCAGCAGCCCCTCTTGGGACCGGAACACTGAAGCTTTCTTT.

Many counts were recorded for this clonotype. V is TRBV12-3 or TRBV12-4 and J is TRBJ1-5, with D hard to call. The CDR3 loop spans 14 amino acids. V was shortened by 6 bases and J by 0 bases, with 9 bases between the two germline ends. The CDR3 bases are TGTGCCAGCAGCCCGATGGGTAGCAATCAGCCCCAGCATTTT. Translating gives CASSPMGSNQPQHF.

This clonotype was seen a few times. The chain uses TRBV12-3 or TRBV12-4 and TRBJ2-6, with D perhaps TRBD2 (5 bases). The CDR3 has 14 residues. With 6 bases removed from V and 2 bases from J, the gap between germline ends came to 8 bases. The CDR3 DNA sequence: TGTGCCAGCAGCGAGGGTACTGGGGCCAACGTCCTGACTTTC. Translated, it gives CASSEGTGANVLTF.

The chain has TRBV29-1 and TRBJ2-7; D possibly corresponds to TRBD2 (6 bases). With 4 bases removed from V and 2 bases from J, the gap between germline ends came to 12 bases. Germline V gene data show CDR1 as SQVTM and CDR2 as ANQGSEA. There are 13 residues in the CDR3. CDR3 residues: CSVVAGLAYEQYF. Here the CDR3 DNA reads TGCAGCGTTGTGGCGGGGCTAGCCTACGAGCAGTACTTC.

As concerns this clonotype: A much larger clone is a single base away; this may be a read error. The chain is built from TRBV12-3 or TRBV12-4 and TRBJ2-1, with 12 nucleotides matching TRBD2. The CDR3 extends over 17 amino acids. V lost 3 bases, J lost 8 bases, and 11 bases stayed unmatched. The CDR3 DNA is TGTGCCAGCAGTTTGGGGACTAGCGGGCGTCCAGCTGATGAGCAGTTCTTC. It codes for CASSLGTSGRPADEQFF.

The chain couples TRBV18 to TRBJ2-7, with a tentative D call TRBD1 (6 bases). The germline V and J ends were trimmed by 3 bases and 2 bases, with 11 bases remaining between them. Germline V gene sequence: CDR1 KGHSH, CDR2 LQKENI. The CDR3 totals 14 residues. The CDR3, as DNA: TGTGCCAGCTCACCTCAAGGACAGCCCTACGAGCAGTACTTC. It is translated as CASSPQGQPYEQYF.

The chain uses TRBV4-2 and TRBJ2-5, with 7 bases fitting TRBD2. Germline V gene data show CDR1 as LGHNA and CDR2 as YNFKEQ. This CDR3 has 16 residues. V gave up 0 bases and J gave up 4 bases; unmatched junction bases: 8. CDR3: CASSQDLGREGETQYF. The CDR3 nucleotides are TGTGCCAGCAGCCAAGATCTGGGCAGGGAGGGAGAGACCCAGTACTTC.

This clonotype has just a few counts. The chain employs TRBV9 and TRBJ1-4; D possibly corresponds to TRBD1 (6 bases). Trimming removed 3 bases from V and 0 bases from J, with 18 bases in between. CDR3 length: 18 amino acids. Per germline, CDR1 SGDLS and CDR2 YYNGEE. CDR3 DNA: TGTGCCAGCAGCGCCGGACAGTCCTTTAGATCAACTAATGAAAAACTGTTTTTT. It codes for CASSAGQSFRSTNEKLFF.

This clonotype turned up a few times. This chain links TRBV20-1 with TRBJ2-1, with TRBD1 as a possible D gene (6 bases). The CDR3 covers 14 residues. Deletions cut 6 bases from V and 9 bases from J, with 21 bases between. From germline, CDR1 is DFQATT and CDR2 SNEGSKA (reference sequence). The CDR3 is CSARLANREFEQFF. DNA of the CDR3: TGCAGTGCGAGACTTGCTAACAGGGAATTTGAGCAGTTCTTC.

The V and J genes are TRBV2 and TRBJ1-2; D perhaps matches TRBD1 (5 bases). The germline V gene encodes CDR1 SNHLY and CDR2 FYNNEI. V lost 6 bases and J lost 6, with 14 bases in between. The CDR3 length is 13 residues. The CDR3: CASRAGTRNGYTF. CDR3 DNA: TGTGCCAGCAGGGCGGGGACCAGGAATGGCTACACCTTC.

The sample holds a few counts of this clonotype. V gene TRBV29-1 combines with J gene TRBJ2-3; D may be TRBD2 (5 bases). The CDR3 covers 15 residues. The V gene's germline CDR1 is SQVTM and CDR2 ANQGSEA. Between the trimmed V and J ends, which lost 3 bases and 4 bases, there was a span of 17 bases. The CDR3 region has the DNA TGCAGCGTTGACTATGGACTGGAGAGCCCAGATACGCAGTATTTT. Translating gives CSVDYGLESPDTQYF.

This clonotype has a count of ten or more. The chain carries TRBV20-1 and TRBJ1-1; the D gene is possibly TRBD1 (5 bases). The CDR3 has 13 residues. Germline V gene data show CDR1 as DFQATT and CDR2 as SNEGSKA (reference sequence). With 5 bases removed from V and 3 bases from J, the gap between germline ends came to 13 bases. This CDR3 reads CSAGGRADTEAFF. CDR3 DNA sequence: TGCAGTGCTGGTGGCAGGGCGGACACTGAAGCTTTCTTT.

At least ten counts were recorded for this clonotype. The chain uses TRBV29-1 and TRBJ2-1; D call uncertain. CDR3 size: 14 residues. V gave up 2 bases and J gave up 0 bases, with 8 bases separating them. Looked up from germline, CDR1 is SQVTM and CDR2 is ANQGSEA. The CDR3 bases are TGCAGCGTTGAAAACCCAAGCTCCTACAATGAGCAGTTCTTC. This gives the protein CSVENPSSYNEQFF.

In this sample, this clonotype turned up many times. The chain joins TRBV6-1 to TRBJ2-7, with unresolved D. This CDR3 has 14 residues. Germline V lookup: CDR1 MNHNS, CDR2 SASEGT. V was cut by 2 bases and J by 1 base, with 9 bases left in between. The CDR3 nucleotides read TGTGCCAGCAGTGAATTCATGGGTTCCTACGAGCAGTACTTC. As protein: CASSEFMGSYEQYF.

This clonotype was recorded at least ten times. CDR3 loop: CASSRWEEASGGGGFF. The CDR3 region has the DNA TGTGCCAGCAGCCGTTGGGAAGAGGCTAGCGGGGGGGGTGGGTTCTTC. This chain uses TRBV7-8 with TRBJ2-1; 12 bases fit TRBD2. V shed 5 bases and J 15 bases; nucleotides not matched to a gene: 17. This CDR3 contains 16 residues. Germline assignment: CDR1 SGHVS and CDR2 FQNEAQ. Using reference TRBV7-8 and TRBJ2-1 for the parts outside the CDR3, the full variable domain is GAGVSQSPRYKVAKRGQDVALRCDPISGHVSLFWYQQALGQGPEFLTYFQNEAQLDKSGLPSDRFFAERPEGSVSTLKIQRTQQEDSAVYLCASSRWEEASGGGGFFGPGTRLTVL.

The genes are TRBV30 and TRBJ2-7, with 8 bases lining up with TRBD1. After removal of 3 bases from V and 5 bases from J, the junction contained 3 bases not matched to a gene. The CDR3 length is 12 residues. Germline CDR1 and CDR2: GTSNPN and SVGIG (reference sequence). In nucleotides, the CDR3 is TGTGCCTGGAGCGAGACAGGGGACGAGCAGTACTTC. As protein: CAWSETGDEQYF.

The chain carries TRBV7-9 and TRBJ2-7; TRBD1 matches at 11 bases. V gave up 4 bases and J gave up 5 bases; unmatched junction bases: 4. Germline CDR1 reads SEHNR; CDR2 reads FQNEAQ (reference sequence). The CDR3 contains 14 residues. The CDR3 loop reads CASSWTGGRDEQYF. As DNA, the CDR3 is TGTGCCAGCAGCTGGACAGGGGGCAGGGACGAGCAGTACTTC.

The genes are TRBV7-9 and TRBJ2-1, with D tentatively TRBD2 (6 bases). Germline V gene data show CDR1 as SEHNR and CDR2 as FQNEAQ (reference sequence). This CDR3 is built from 14 residues. V was trimmed by 2 bases and J by 5 bases, leaving 10 bases between them. The CDR3 DNA sequence: TGTGCCAGCAGCTTACTGGGCGGGAACAATGAGCAGTTCTTC. The encoded protein is CASSLLGGNNEQFF.

The table lists this clonotype with a few counts. V is TRBV6-1 and J is TRBJ2-4, with 8 bases identical to TRBD2. The germline gives CDR1 MNHNS, CDR2 SASEGT. V shed 3 bases, J shed 6 bases, and the junction held 13 bases outside the gene matches. This CDR3 region has 17 residues. The CDR3 DNA is TGTGCCAGCAGTGATCCCTACAGCGGGGGCCTTCCAAACATTCAGTACTTC. The encoded protein is CASSDPYSGGLPNIQYF.

The rearrangement uses TRBV11-2 and TRBJ2-1, with D uncertain. The CDR3 runs to 15 residues. From germline, CDR1 is SGHAT and CDR2 FQNNGV. Trimming removed 1 base from V and 1 base from J, with 8 bases in between. CDR3 DNA: TGTGCCAGCAGCTTAGTCGGTCCTTCCTACAATGAGCAGTTCTTC. Translated: CASSLVGPSYNEQFF. Full variable domain (remainder filled in from reference TRBV11-2 and TRBJ2-1): EAGVAQSPRYKIIEKRQSVAFWCNPISGHATLYWYQQILGQGPKLLIQFQNNGVVDDSQLPKDRFSAERLKGVDSTLKIQPAKLEDSAVYLCASSLVGPSYNEQFFGPGTRLTVL.